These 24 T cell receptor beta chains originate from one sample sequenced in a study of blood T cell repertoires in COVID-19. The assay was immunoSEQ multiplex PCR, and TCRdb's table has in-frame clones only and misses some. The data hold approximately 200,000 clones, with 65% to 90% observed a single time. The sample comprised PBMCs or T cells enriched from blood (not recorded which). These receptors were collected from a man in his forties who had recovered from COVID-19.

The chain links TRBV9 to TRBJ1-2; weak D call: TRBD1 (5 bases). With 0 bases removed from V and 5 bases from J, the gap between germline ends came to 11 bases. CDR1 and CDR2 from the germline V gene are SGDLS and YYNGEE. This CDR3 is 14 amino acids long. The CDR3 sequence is CASSVATGEYGYTF. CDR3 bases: TGTGCCAGCAGCGTAGCTACAGGCGAATATGGCTACACCTTC.

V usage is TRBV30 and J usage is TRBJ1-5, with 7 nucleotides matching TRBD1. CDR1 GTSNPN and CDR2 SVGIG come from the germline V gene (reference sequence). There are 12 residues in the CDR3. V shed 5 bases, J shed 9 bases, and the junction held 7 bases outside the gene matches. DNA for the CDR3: TGTGCCTGGGCCGGACAGGTGGGGCCCCAGCATTTT. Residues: CAWAGQVGPQHF.

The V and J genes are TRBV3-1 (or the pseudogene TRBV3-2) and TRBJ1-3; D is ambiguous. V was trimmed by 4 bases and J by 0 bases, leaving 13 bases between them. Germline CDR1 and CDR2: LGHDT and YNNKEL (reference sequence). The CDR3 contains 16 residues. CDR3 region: CASSPGIMSSGNTIYF. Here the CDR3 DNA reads TGTGCCAGCAGCCCCGGGATCATGAGCTCTGGAAACACCATATATTTT.

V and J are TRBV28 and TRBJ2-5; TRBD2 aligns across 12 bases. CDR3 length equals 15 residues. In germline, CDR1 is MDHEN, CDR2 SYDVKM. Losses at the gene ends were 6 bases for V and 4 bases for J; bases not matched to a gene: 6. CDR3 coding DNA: TGTGCCAGCAGCCCGTTACTAGCGGGAGGAGAGACCCAGTACTTC. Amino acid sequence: CASSPLLAGGETQYF. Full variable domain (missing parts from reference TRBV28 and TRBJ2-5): DVKVTQSSRYLVKRTGEKVFLECVQDMDHENMFWYRQDPGLGLRLIYFSYDVKMKEKGDIPEGYSVSREKKERFSLILESASTNQTSMYLCASSPLLAGGETQYFGPGTRLLVL.

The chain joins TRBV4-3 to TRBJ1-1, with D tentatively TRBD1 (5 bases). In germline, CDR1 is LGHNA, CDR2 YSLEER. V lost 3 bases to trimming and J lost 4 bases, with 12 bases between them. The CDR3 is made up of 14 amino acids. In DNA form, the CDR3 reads TGCGCCAGCAGCCAGGTGGAGGGGTCCACTGAAGCTTTCTTT. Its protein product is CASSQVEGSTEAFF.

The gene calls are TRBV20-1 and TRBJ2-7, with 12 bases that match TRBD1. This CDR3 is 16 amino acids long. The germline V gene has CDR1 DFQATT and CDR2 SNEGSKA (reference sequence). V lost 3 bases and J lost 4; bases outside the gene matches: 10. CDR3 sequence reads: CSASNRDRGLRYEQYF. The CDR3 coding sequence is TGCAGTGCTAGTAACCGGGACAGGGGGCTGCGGTACGAGCAGTACTTC.

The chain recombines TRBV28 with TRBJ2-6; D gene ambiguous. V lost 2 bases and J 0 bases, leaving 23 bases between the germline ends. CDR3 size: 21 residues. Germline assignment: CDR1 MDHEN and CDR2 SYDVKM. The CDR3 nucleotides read TGTGCCAGCAGTTTAAATCCCCCCGTTACTTTCGCGGACTCTGGGGCCAACGTCCTGACTTTC. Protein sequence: CASSLNPPVTFADSGANVLTF.

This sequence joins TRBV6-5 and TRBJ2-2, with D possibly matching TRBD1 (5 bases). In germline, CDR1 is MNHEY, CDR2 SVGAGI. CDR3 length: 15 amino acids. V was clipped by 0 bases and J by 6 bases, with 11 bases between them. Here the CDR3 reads CASSYSWGRAGELFF. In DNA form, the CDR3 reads TGTGCCAGCAGTTACTCATGGGGCCGGGCCGGGGAGCTGTTTTTT.

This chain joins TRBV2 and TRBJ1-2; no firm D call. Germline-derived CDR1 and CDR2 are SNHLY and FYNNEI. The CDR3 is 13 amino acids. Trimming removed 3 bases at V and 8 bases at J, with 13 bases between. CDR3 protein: CASSEEELGGYTF. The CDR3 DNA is TGTGCCAGCAGTGAGGAGGAATTAGGGGGCTACACCTTC.

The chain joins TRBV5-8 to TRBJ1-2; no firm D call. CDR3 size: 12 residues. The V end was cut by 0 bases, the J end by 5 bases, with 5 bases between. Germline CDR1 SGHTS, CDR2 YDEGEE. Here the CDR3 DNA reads TGTGCCAGCAGCTTGGTGGAGTATGGCTACACCTTC. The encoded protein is CASSLVEYGYTF. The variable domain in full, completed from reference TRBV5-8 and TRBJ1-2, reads EAGVTQSPTHLIKTRGQQATLRCSPISGHTSVYWYQQALGLGLQFLLWYDEGEERNRGNFPPRFSGRQFPNYSSELNVNALELEDSALYLCASSLVEYGYTFGSGTRLTVV.

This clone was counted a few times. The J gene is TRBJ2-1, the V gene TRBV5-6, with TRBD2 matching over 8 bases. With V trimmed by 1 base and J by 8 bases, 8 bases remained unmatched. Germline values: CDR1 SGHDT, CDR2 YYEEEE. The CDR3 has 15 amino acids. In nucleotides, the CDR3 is TGTGCCAGCAGCTTGTCCAGCGGGAGATACGATGAGCAGTTCTTC. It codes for CASSLSSGRYDEQFF. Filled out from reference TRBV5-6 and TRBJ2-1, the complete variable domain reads DAGVTQSPTHLIKTRGQQVTLRCSPKSGHDTVSWYQQALGQGPQFIFQYYEEEERQRGNFPDRFSGHQFPNYSSELNVNALLLGDSALYLCASSLSSGRYDEQFFGPGTRLTVL.

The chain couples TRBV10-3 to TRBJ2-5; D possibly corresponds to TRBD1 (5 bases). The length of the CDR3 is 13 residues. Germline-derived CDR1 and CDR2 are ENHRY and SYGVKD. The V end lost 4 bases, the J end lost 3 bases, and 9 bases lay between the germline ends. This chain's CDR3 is CAISVGQEETQYF. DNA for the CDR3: TGTGCCATCAGTGTGGGGCAGGAAGAGACCCAGTACTTC.

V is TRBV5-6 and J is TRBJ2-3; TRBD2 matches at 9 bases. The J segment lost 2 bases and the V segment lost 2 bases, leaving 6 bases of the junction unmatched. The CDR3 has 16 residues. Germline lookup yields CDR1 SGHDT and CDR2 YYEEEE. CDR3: CASSLPGLAITDTQYF. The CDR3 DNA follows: TGTGCCAGCAGCTTACCGGGACTAGCTATCACAGATACGCAGTATTTT.

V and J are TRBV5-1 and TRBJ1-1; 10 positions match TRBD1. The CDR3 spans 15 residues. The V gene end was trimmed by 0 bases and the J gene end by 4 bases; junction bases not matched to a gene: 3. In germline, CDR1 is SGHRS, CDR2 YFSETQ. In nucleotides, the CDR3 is TGCGCCAGCAGCTTGGAGGGACAGGGGACCACTGAAGCTTTCTTT. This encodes CASSLEGQGTTEAFF.

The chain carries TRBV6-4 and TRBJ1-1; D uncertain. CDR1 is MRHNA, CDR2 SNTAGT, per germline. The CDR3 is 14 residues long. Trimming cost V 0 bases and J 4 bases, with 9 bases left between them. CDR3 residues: CASSDSSESTEAFF. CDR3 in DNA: TGTGCCAGCAGTGACTCGAGCGAGAGCACTGAAGCTTTCTTT.

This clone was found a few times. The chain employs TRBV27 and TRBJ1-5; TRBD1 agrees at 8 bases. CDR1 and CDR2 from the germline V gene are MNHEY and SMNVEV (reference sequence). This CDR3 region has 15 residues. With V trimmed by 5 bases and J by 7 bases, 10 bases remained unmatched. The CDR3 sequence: CASSLTGVPWQPQHF. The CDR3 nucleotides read TGTGCCAGCAGTCTGACAGGGGTCCCCTGGCAGCCCCAGCATTTT.

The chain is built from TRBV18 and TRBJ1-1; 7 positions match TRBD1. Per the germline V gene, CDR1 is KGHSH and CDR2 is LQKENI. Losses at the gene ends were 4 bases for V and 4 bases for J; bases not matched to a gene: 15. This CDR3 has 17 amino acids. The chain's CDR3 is CASSRDVGSGGITEAFF. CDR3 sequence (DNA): TGTGCCAGCTCACGGGATGTGGGATCAGGGGGTATCACTGAAGCTTTCTTT. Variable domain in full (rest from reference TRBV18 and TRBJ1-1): NAGVMQNPRHLVRRRGQEARLRCSPMKGHSHVYWYRQLPEEGLKFMVYLQKENIIDESGMPKERFSAEFPKEGPSILRIQQVVRGDSAAYFCASSRDVGSGGITEAFFGQGTRLTVV.

CDR3 in DNA: TGTGCCAGCAGCCCTGGGGACAGCAACTATGGCTACACCTTC. It encodes CASSPGDSNYGYTF. The chain carries TRBV5-4 and TRBJ1-2, with 7 bases fitting TRBD1. The CDR3 spans 14 residues. CDR1 is SGHNT and CDR2 is YYREEE in the germline V gene (reference sequence). The V gene end was trimmed by 4 bases and the J gene end by 2 bases; junction bases not matched to a gene: 5. Drawing the rest from reference TRBV5-4 and TRBJ1-2, the complete variable domain is ETGVTQSPTHLIKTRGQQVTLRCSSQSGHNTVSWYQQALGQGPQFIFQYYREEENGRGNFPPRFSGLQFPNYSSELNVNALELDDSALYLCASSPGDSNYGYTFGSGTRLTVV.

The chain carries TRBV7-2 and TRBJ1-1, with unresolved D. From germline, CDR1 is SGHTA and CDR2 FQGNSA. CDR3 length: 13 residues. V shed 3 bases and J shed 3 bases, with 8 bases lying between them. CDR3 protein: CASSFMEYTEAFF. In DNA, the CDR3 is TGTGCCAGCAGCTTTATGGAGTACACTGAAGCTTTCTTT.

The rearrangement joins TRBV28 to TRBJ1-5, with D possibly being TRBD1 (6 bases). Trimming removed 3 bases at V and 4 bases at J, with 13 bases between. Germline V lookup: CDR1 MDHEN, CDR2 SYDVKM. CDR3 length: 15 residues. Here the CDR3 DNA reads TGTGCCAGCAGTTTGATCCGGACAGCGAATCAGCCCCAGCATTTT. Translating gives CASSLIRTANQPQHF.

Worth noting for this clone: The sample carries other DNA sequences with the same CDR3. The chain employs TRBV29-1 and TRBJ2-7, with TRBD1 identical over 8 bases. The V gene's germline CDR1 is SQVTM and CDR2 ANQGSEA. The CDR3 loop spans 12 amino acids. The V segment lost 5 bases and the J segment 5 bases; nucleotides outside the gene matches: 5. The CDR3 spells CSVRTGSHEQYF. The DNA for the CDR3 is TGCAGCGTTCGGACAGGGAGCCACGAGCAGTACTTC.

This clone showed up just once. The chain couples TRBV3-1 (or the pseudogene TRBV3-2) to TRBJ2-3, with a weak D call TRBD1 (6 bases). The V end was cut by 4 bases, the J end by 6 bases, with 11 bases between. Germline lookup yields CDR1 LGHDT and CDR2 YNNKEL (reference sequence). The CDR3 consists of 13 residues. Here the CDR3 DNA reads TGTGCCAGCAGCCCCCCCGGACAGGATACGCAGTATTTT. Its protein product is CASSPPGQDTQYF.

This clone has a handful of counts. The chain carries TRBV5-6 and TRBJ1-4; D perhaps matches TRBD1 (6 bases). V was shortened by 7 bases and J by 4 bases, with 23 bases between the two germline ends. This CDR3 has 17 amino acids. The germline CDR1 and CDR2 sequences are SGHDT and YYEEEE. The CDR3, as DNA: TGTGCCAGCGGGAGAGGGACACCACAATGGGGTAATGAAAAACTGTTTTTT. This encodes CASGRGTPQWGNEKLFF. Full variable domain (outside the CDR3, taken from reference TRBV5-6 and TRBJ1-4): DAGVTQSPTHLIKTRGQQVTLRCSPKSGHDTVSWYQQALGQGPQFIFQYYEEEERQRGNFPDRFSGHQFPNYSSELNVNALLLGDSALYLCASGRGTPQWGNEKLFFGSGTQLSVL.

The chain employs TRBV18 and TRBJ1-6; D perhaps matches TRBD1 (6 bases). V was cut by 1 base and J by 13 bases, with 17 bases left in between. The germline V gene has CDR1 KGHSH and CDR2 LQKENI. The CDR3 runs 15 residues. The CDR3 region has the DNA TGTGCCAGCTCACCACAGCAGGGGTCTCCCGATCCCCTCCACTTT. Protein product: CASSPQQGSPDPLHF.